Below are 12 T cell receptor beta chains sequenced from a single sample in a study of shared clonotypes between healthy human individuals (dated by TCRdb to 2020 to 2021). Library preparation used the immunoSEQ multiplex PCR assay. The source is immuneACCESS, and TCRdb retained only in-frame sequences with V and J called. Part of the clones is not carried over; for the studies checked, unresolved V genes explain less than half of this, and the remainder is unexplained. In this sample the table shows about 1 million clones, about 80% of which occur a single time. The ten largest clones take up roughly 1.4% of the sample. The source material was memory CD4+ T cells sorted from blood. This specimen's cell subset or site label, interpreted: CD45RA-negative fraction. The receptor set was obtained from a man younger than 35 in good health.

The rearrangement links TRBV7-8 to TRBJ2-3; 8 bases are shared with TRBD2. CDR1 and CDR2 from the germline V gene are SGHVS and FQNEAQ. V lost 6 bases to trimming and J lost 4 bases; unmatched junction nucleotides: 9. CDR3 length equals 15 residues. The CDR3 DNA reads TGTGCCAGCAGACCAAGCGGGAGTCGGGCAGATACGCAGTATTTT. Translation: CASRPSGSRADTQYF.

As concerns this clone: The sample has other DNA sequences that encode this CDR3 too. The chain has TRBV5-1 and TRBJ1-1; 9 nucleotides match TRBD1. Germline V gene lookup returns CDR1 SGHRS and CDR2 YFSETQ. V dropped 4 bases and J dropped 5; count of bases not matched to a gene: 6. The CDR3 has 14 amino acids. In DNA, the CDR3 is TGCGCCAGCAGCCCCGGGACAGGGAGGACTGAAGCTTTCTTT. Its protein product is CASSPGTGRTEAFF.

The CDR3 region is CASSIAGEETQYF. CDR3 bases: TGCGCCAGCAGCATAGCGGGAGAAGAGACCCAGTACTTC. The chain is built from TRBV5-1 and TRBJ2-5; TRBD2 aligns across 9 bases. The CDR3 is made up of 13 amino acids. CDR1 is SGHRS and CDR2 is YFSETQ in the germline V gene. Trimming at V came to 4 bases and at J to 3 bases, leaving 1 base not matched to a gene.

In this sample, this clone turned up many times. The chain carries TRBV5-4 and TRBJ1-2; 7 bases align to TRBD1. Looked up from germline, CDR1 is SGHNT and CDR2 is YYREEE (reference sequence). The length of the CDR3 is 14 residues. The V segment lost 4 bases and the J segment 3 bases; nucleotides outside the gene matches: 6. The CDR3 DNA sequence: TGTGCCAGCAGCCCCGGACAGGCCTACTATGGCTACACCTTC. Translated: CASSPGQAYYGYTF.

The rearrangement links TRBV15 to TRBJ2-3; a weak D match, TRBD1 (5 bases). The length of the CDR3 is 17 residues. The V gene's germline CDR1 is LNHNV and CDR2 YYDKDF (reference sequence). The V end lost 2 bases, the J end lost 2 bases, and 17 bases lay between the germline ends. This CDR3 is CATSRKGHPGYTDTQYF. The CDR3 nucleotides are TGTGCCACCAGCAGAAAAGGACATCCCGGCTACACAGATACGCAGTATTTT.

Comment on this clone: Within the sample, other DNA sequences also encode this same CDR3. The chain combines TRBV2 with TRBJ2-7; D not certain. This CDR3 has 11 amino acids. Deletions cut 5 bases from V and 0 bases from J, with 2 bases between. Germline V lookup: CDR1 SNHLY, CDR2 FYNNEI. The CDR3 nucleotides read TGTGCCAGCAGTAGCTCCTACGAGCAGTACTTC. Translation: CASSSSYEQYF.

The CDR3 DNA reads TGTGCCAGCACGTTCAGGGAATCGAACACCGGGGAGCTGTTTTTT. This sequence encodes CASTFRESNTGELFF. The chain links TRBV6-1 to TRBJ2-2, with D tentatively TRBD1 (5 bases). Trimming removed 7 bases from V and 0 bases from J, with 12 bases in between. Germline V gives CDR1 MNHNS, CDR2 SASEGT. The CDR3 loop spans 15 amino acids.

The chain is built from TRBV10-1 and TRBJ2-7, with D perhaps given as TRBD1 or TRBD2 (5 bases each). Deletions cut 4 bases from V and 5 bases from J, with 18 bases between. There are 15 residues in the CDR3. The germline V gene has CDR1 WNHNN and CDR2 SYGVQD (reference sequence). The CDR3 loop is CASSARAGSLDEQYF. In DNA form, the CDR3 reads TGCGCCAGCAGTGCGAGGGCAGGGAGCCTGGACGAGCAGTACTTC.

This chain's CDR3 is CASTFTLDRPQHF. The CDR3 bases are TGTGCCAGTACCTTCACTTTGGACAGGCCCCAGCATTTT. This chain uses TRBV28 with TRBJ1-5; tentative D call: TRBD1 (6 bases). V was clipped by 9 bases and J by 9 bases, with 18 bases between them. CDR3 size: 13 residues. CDR1 is MDHEN and CDR2 is SYDVKM in the germline V gene.

This clone was counted once. The rearrangement uses TRBV29-1 and TRBJ1-2; 7 positions match TRBD1. Germline-derived CDR1 and CDR2 are SQVTM and ANQGSEA. Trimming at V came to 3 bases and at J to 3 bases, leaving 7 bases not matched to a gene. The CDR3 consists of 14 residues. The CDR3: CSVDPTGVDYGYTF. For the CDR3, the DNA is TGCAGCGTTGACCCTACAGGGGTCGACTATGGCTACACCTTC.

The J gene is TRBJ2-1, the V gene TRBV30; the match to TRBD2 covers 9 bases. CDR3 length equals 16 residues. J gave up 2 bases and V 8 bases, and 13 bases lay outside the gene matches. Germline V lookup: CDR1 GTSNPN, CDR2 SVGIG (reference sequence). The CDR3 nucleotides are TGTGCCCTGATGACGGGCGGGGGGGCCACCTACAATGAGCAGTTCTTC. Translation gives CALMTGGGATYNEQFF.

The genes are TRBV6-1 and TRBJ1-4; no definite D call. Between the trimmed V and J ends, which lost 3 bases and 7 bases, there was a span of 12 bases. The CDR3 extends over 14 amino acids. The germline gives CDR1 MNHNS, CDR2 SASEGT. CDR3 sequence: CASSERGSSEKLFF. As DNA, the CDR3 is TGTGCCAGCAGTGAGAGAGGGTCGAGTGAAAAACTGTTTTTT.